This T cell receptor (beta chain) was observed in a study of neurological immune-mediated disorders. Whole-study findings and limits: Because no CDR3 amino acid sequences were shared across subjects by expanded clones, private repertoires were suggested in all groups.

Sample time point: longitudinal time-point 3. Points on this clonotype: What it recognizes is unknown.

One entry per CDR3 protein results from TCRdb running MiXCR on the 5' RACE reads. This repertoire shows roughly 45,000 distinct CDR3 sequences, roughly 13% found once; its top ten account for roughly 10%. V was pared by 2 bases and J by 10 bases, with 17 bases between. CDR1 is MNHEY and CDR2 is SMNVEV in the germline V gene (reference sequence). The CDR3 loop spans 14 amino acids. The clonotype comes from a man younger than 40 in good health. The chain carries TRBV27 and TRBJ1-2; D unclear. The sample comprised PBMCs. The CDR3 DNA reads TGTGCCAGCAGTTTAGTGGGCCGGGCCGGCCACTACACCTTC. Its translation: CASSLVGRAGHYTF.